This T cell receptor (beta chain) was obtained from a study of cytomegalovirus exposure and HLA in healthy donors. This CDR3 is 14 amino acids long. The V end was cut by 3 bases, the J end by 2 bases, with 10 bases between. Germline V gene lookup returns CDR1 LNHNV and CDR2 YYDKDF (reference sequence). To note about this clone: What it binds is not known.

The study, taken as a whole, reports: Listed as cytomegalovirus-associated were 170 or so TCR beta chains.

The protocol was immunoSEQ multiplex PCR, while the TCRdb copy is restricted to in-frame clones and leaves out a portion. Of approximately 200,000 clones listed, 80% to 90% were seen once; the top ten hold about an eighth. Sequenced material: PBMCs. This TCR came from a woman aged 30 to 39 in good health and CMV-seropositive. The chain has TRBV15 and TRBJ2-5; D is possibly TRBD1 (5 bases). The CDR3 nucleotides read TGTGCCACCAGCAGGAAGACAGCACAAGAGACCCAGTACTTC. Translation gives CATSRKTAQETQYF.